The 5 T cell receptor beta chains presented below share a single source sample, sequenced in a study of CD8 T cells in ankylosing spondylitis. Each CDR3 protein is one row after TCRdb ran MiXCR on the 5' RACE reads. The data show about 450,000 distinct CDR3 sequences, approximately 26% seen once. General study results and limits: It appeared that ankylosing spondylitis blood was characterized by a TCR beta motif of fewer than 10 highly homologous variants.

These TCRs' antigens remain unknown. Sequencing used blood, either unsorted or a sorted T cell fraction (not recorded which). The source of these receptors is a male donor with ankylosing spondylitis.

The V gene is TRBV20-1, the J gene TRBJ1-1; D unresolved. Trimming took 5 bases from V and 4 from J, leaving 11 bases between them. The germline gives CDR1 DFQATT, CDR2 SNEGSKA (reference sequence). This CDR3 contains 12 residues. CDR3 sequence reads: CSALLLSTEAFF. In nucleotides, the CDR3 is TGCAGTGCTTTACTACTGTCCACTGAAGCTTTCTTT.

This chain joins TRBV5-1 and TRBJ2-1; a possible D gene is TRBD2 (6 bases). The germline V gene encodes CDR1 SGHRS and CDR2 YFSETQ. The CDR3 runs to 16 residues. V lost 1 base and J 0 bases, leaving 11 bases between the germline ends. CDR3 in DNA: TGCGCCAGCAGCTTGAGTATAGCGGCCTCCTACAATGAGCAGTTCTTC. Protein: CASSLSIAASYNEQFF.

Here the CDR3 reads CASSLRGLAGGPYNEQFF. CDR3 in DNA: TGCGCCAGCAGCTTGCGGGGACTAGCGGGAGGGCCCTACAATGAGCAGTTCTTC. The rearrangement links TRBV5-1 to TRBJ2-1; TRBD2 matches 16 bases. This CDR3 comprises 18 residues. Germline CDR1 reads SGHRS; CDR2 reads YFSETQ. J lost 2 bases, V lost 1 base, and 3 bases had no gene match.

This clonotype was observed a few times. This sequence joins TRBV20-1 and TRBJ2-1; TRBD2 is a possible D gene (5 bases). This CDR3 is built from 16 residues. With 0 bases removed from V and 7 bases from J, the gap between germline ends came to 19 bases. CDR1 and CDR2 from the germline V gene are DFQATT and SNEGSKA (reference sequence). CDR3 sequence reads: CSARDPLSGRRNEQFF. The DNA for the CDR3 is TGCAGTGCTAGAGACCCCCTCTCAGGACGGAGGAATGAGCAGTTCTTC.

The chain combines TRBV2 with TRBJ2-2; TRBD2 aligns across 12 bases. Germline V lookup: CDR1 SNHLY, CDR2 FYNNEI. The CDR3 runs to 20 residues. The J segment lost 4 bases and the V segment lost 4 bases, leaving 16 bases of the junction unmatched. The CDR3, as DNA: TGTGCCAGCAGTGCAAGGCGGGACTGGGCTAGCGGGAGGGCCACCGGGGAGCTGTTTTTT. Its protein product is CASSARRDWASGRATGELFF.